This TCR beta chain was sequenced during a study of early T cells in non-severe SARS-CoV-2 infection. For the study at large: Sequencing used unsorted whole-blood bulk RNA, so chains lack pairing. The study, taken as a whole, reports: Missing private and CD4 specificities, VDJdb matching favored anti-spike CD8 responses.

To note about this clonotype: Antigen: not known.

Attachment of unique molecular identifiers was made to individual cDNA molecules. TCRdb analysed the 5' RACE reads with MiXCR anew, one entry per CDR3 protein. The data show under 35,000 distinct CDR3 sequences, approximately 5.2% seen once. This CDR3 region has 12 residues. Germline V CDR1 and CDR2: DFQATT, SNEGSKA (reference sequence). Trimming stripped 5 bases from V and 4 bases from J, with 12 bases between. Sequenced input: whole blood. The chain recombines TRBV20-1 with TRBJ2-7; D not resolved. This receptor was obtained from an adult who was a healthcare worker with PCR-confirmed SARS-CoV-2 infection or an uninfected control (not recorded which). The DNA for the CDR3 is TGCAGTGCTCGCTTGGACCCGTACGAGCAGTACTTC. This gives the protein CSARLDPYEQYF.